These 21 T cell receptor beta chains originate from one sample sequenced in a study of CD8 T cells in ankylosing spondylitis. TCRdb passed the 5' RACE reads through MiXCR, listing each CDR3 protein once. The sample yields fewer than 400,000 distinct CDR3 sequences, roughly 14% seen once. Sequencing was done on a sample of blood, either unsorted or a sorted T cell fraction (not recorded which). The receptor set was obtained from a male donor with ankylosing spondylitis or in good health (not recorded which).

The rearrangement uses TRBV18 and TRBJ2-3; D not resolved. Germline lookup yields CDR1 KGHSH and CDR2 LQKENI. The CDR3 has 13 amino acids. Trimming took 3 bases from V and 5 from J, leaving 9 bases between them. CDR3 nucleotides: TGTGCCAGCTCACCGGTTTTGAAAGATACGCAGTATTTT. This gives the protein CASSPVLKDTQYF.

V and J are TRBV6-2 or TRBV6-3 and TRBJ2-3; no reliable D call. Germline V CDR1 and CDR2: MNHEY, SVGEGT. The CDR3 length is 12 residues. The V gene lost 10 bases and the J gene lost 5 bases, with 13 bases spanning the gap. DNA of the CDR3: TGTGCCACCGGGCACGTGGAAGATACGCAGTATTTT. Residues: CATGHVEDTQYF.

This clonotype came up a few times. This chain joins TRBV19 and TRBJ2-3; 8 nucleotides align to TRBD2. CDR3 length: 16 residues. Per the germline V gene, CDR1 is LNHDA and CDR2 is SQIVND (reference sequence). Trimming at V came to 7 bases and at J to 3 bases, leaving 12 bases not matched to a gene. The CDR3 nucleotides are TGTGCCAGTACCGACCTTAGCGGGGCTGGGACAGATACGCAGTATTTT. Translating gives CASTDLSGAGTDTQYF.

The V call is TRBV2, the J call TRBJ2-3; no reliable D call. V dropped 6 bases and J dropped 3 bases, with 10 bases sitting between them. From germline, CDR1 is SNHLY and CDR2 FYNNEI. This CDR3 comprises 13 residues. The CDR3, as DNA: TGTGCCAGCAGCCCAGAGGTTACAGATACGCAGTATTTT. Translated, it gives CASSPEVTDTQYF.

This clonotype was counted ten times or more. This chain uses TRBV10-3 with TRBJ2-2; 7 nucleotides line up with TRBD1. Germline-derived CDR1 and CDR2 are ENHRY and SYGVKD. The CDR3 totals 17 residues. The V segment lost 4 bases and the J segment 2 bases; nucleotides outside the gene matches: 10. CDR3 loop: CAISGPRQGVNTGELFF. DNA of the CDR3: TGTGCCATCAGTGGACCGCGACAGGGCGTTAACACCGGGGAGCTGTTTTTT.

This clonotype showed up just a few times. The V call is TRBV7-2, the J call TRBJ2-3, with D perhaps being TRBD1 or TRBD2 (5 bases each). Germline assignment: CDR1 SGHTA and CDR2 FQGNSA. The CDR3 is 16 amino acids. The V gene lost 3 bases and the J gene lost 1 base, with 14 bases spanning the gap. CDR3 region: CASSLGNGTRTDTQYF. Here the CDR3 DNA reads TGTGCCAGCAGCTTGGGCAACGGGACCCGCACAGATACGCAGTATTTT.

This clonotype was recorded a few times. This chain connects TRBV12-3 or TRBV12-4 to TRBJ2-3; D may match TRBD1 or TRBD2 (6 bases each). V shed 2 bases and J shed 4 bases, with 13 bases lying between them. CDR3 length equals 15 residues. CDR3 region: CASSLWGAGSDTQYF. The CDR3 nucleotides are TGTGCCAGCAGTTTATGGGGGGCCGGGTCAGATACGCAGTATTTT.

The chain is built from TRBV29-1 and TRBJ2-3; the D is unclear. There are 11 residues in the CDR3. Germline loops: CDR1 SQVTM, CDR2 ANQGSEA. V was clipped by 7 bases and J by 2 bases, with 7 bases between them. The CDR3 bases are TGCAGCGCCCAACCCACAGATACGCAGTATTTT. Translation gives CSAQPTDTQYF.

This clonotype was counted ten times or more. One junction end disagrees with the germline gene, perhaps due to a read error. The rearrangement links TRBV5-1 to TRBJ2-5; D ambiguous. Germline CDR1 reads SGHRS; CDR2 reads YFSETQ. CDR3 size: 11 residues. In DNA form, the CDR3 reads TGTGCCAGCAGTGAACAAGAGACCCAGTACTTC. This gives the protein CASSEQETQYF.

This clonotype was seen a handful of times. The V gene is TRBV7-9, the J gene TRBJ2-1, with TRBD2 identical over 13 bases. This CDR3 contains 17 residues. With V trimmed by 4 bases and J by 0 bases, 3 bases remained unmatched. The germline V gene has CDR1 SEHNR and CDR2 FQNEAQ (reference sequence). In DNA form, the CDR3 reads TGTGCCAGCAGCTCCAGGACTAGCGGGAGCTCCTACAATGAGCAGTTCTTC. As protein: CASSSRTSGSSYNEQFF.

There are a few counts of this clonotype. The V and J genes are TRBV24-1 and TRBJ2-2; D perhaps matches TRBD1 (6 bases). Trimming took off 4 bases at V and 5 bases at J, with 13 bases between the two ends. CDR1 is KGHDR and CDR2 is SFDVKD in the germline V gene. This CDR3 region has 15 residues. CDR3 sequence reads: CATSDPGTLTGELFF. The CDR3 DNA sequence: TGTGCCACCAGTGACCCCGGGACACTTACCGGGGAGCTGTTTTTT.

This clonotype showed up many times. The V gene is TRBV12-3 or TRBV12-4, the J gene TRBJ2-3; D is unclear. The V gene lost 1 base and the J gene lost 0 bases, with 8 bases spanning the gap. The CDR3 is made up of 15 amino acids. The CDR3 DNA reads as TGTGCCAGCAGTTTAGAGGGATCTAGCACAGATACGCAGTATTTT. Translation gives CASSLEGSSTDTQYF.

J is TRBJ1-1 and V is TRBV24-1; D gene unclear. V lost 1 base, J lost 1 base, and 6 bases lay in between. Looked up from germline, CDR1 is KGHDR and CDR2 is SFDVKD. CDR3 size: 14 residues. The CDR3, as DNA: TGTGCCACCAGTGATTTAAGGGAGAACACTGAAGCTTTCTTT. Translating it yields CATSDLRENTEAFF.

This sequence joins TRBV20-1 and TRBJ1-1; TRBD1 aligns across 7 bases. There are 13 residues in the CDR3. CDR1 and CDR2 (germline): DFQATT, SNEGSKA (reference sequence). V lost 2 bases, J lost 9 bases, and 9 bases stayed unmatched. The CDR3 sequence is CSARQGQGEKAFF. The CDR3 coding sequence is TGCAGTGCTAGACAGGGTCAGGGGGAGAAAGCTTTCTTT.

This clonotype was counted between two and nine times. The chain has TRBV12-3 or TRBV12-4 and TRBJ2-2; possible D gene TRBD1, 5 bases. This CDR3 has 15 residues. Trimming took off 2 bases at V and 4 bases at J, with 11 bases between the two ends. CDR3 in amino acids: CASSLRSQVTGELFF. In DNA form, the CDR3 reads TGTGCCAGCAGTTTAAGGTCACAGGTCACCGGGGAGCTGTTTTTT.

This clonotype was seen only a few times. The chain links TRBV5-1 to TRBJ2-1, with 12 bases matching TRBD1. J gave up 6 bases and V 3 bases, and 1 base lay outside the gene matches. The CDR3 loop spans 14 amino acids. Germline CDR1 and CDR2: SGHRS and YFSETQ. The CDR3 protein is CASSSGQGANEQFF. CDR3 sequence (DNA): TGCGCCAGCAGCTCGGGACAGGGGGCCAATGAGCAGTTCTTC.

The J gene is TRBJ2-7, the V gene TRBV12-3 or TRBV12-4, with TRBD1 matching 12 bases. V dropped 2 bases and J dropped 0; count of bases not matched to a gene: 20. The length of the CDR3 is 22 residues. The CDR3, as DNA: TGTGCCAGCAGTTTACCCGGGGCCCGGGACAGGGGGCTTAGGACAAGCTCCTACGAGCAGTACTTC. Its protein is CASSLPGARDRGLRTSSYEQYF.

This clonotype was counted a few times. CDR3 amino acids: CASSLEGREKLFF. CDR3 nucleotides: TGCGCCAGCAGCTTGGAGGGGAGGGAAAAACTGTTTTTT. The chain employs TRBV5-1 and TRBJ1-4; D might be TRBD1 (5 bases). Germline CDR1 and CDR2: SGHRS and YFSETQ. Trimming cost V 0 bases and J 8 bases, with 8 bases left between them. This CDR3 contains 13 residues.

The rearrangement joins TRBV5-6 to TRBJ2-5; weak D call: TRBD1 (5 bases). The CDR3 is 14 residues long. Germline CDR1 is SGHDT and CDR2 is YYEEEE. Trimming took off 1 base at V and 0 bases at J, with 7 bases between the two ends. CDR3 region: CASSLQGNQETQYF. The CDR3 DNA reads TGTGCCAGCAGCTTGCAGGGCAACCAAGAGACCCAGTACTTC. The full variable domain, completed using reference TRBV5-6 and TRBJ2-5, is DAGVTQSPTHLIKTRGQQVTLRCSPKSGHDTVSWYQQALGQGPQFIFQYYEEEERQRGNFPDRFSGHQFPNYSSELNVNALLLGDSALYLCASSLQGNQETQYFGPGTRLLVL.

This clonotype was observed many times. The V call is TRBV7-2, the J call TRBJ1-5, with 9 bases aligning to TRBD1. V lost 4 bases, J lost 6 bases, and 7 bases stayed unmatched. There are 15 residues in the CDR3. Germline V lookup: CDR1 SGHTA, CDR2 FQGNSA. The CDR3 is CASSYRTGEAQPQHF. The CDR3 coding sequence is TGTGCCAGCAGCTACCGGACAGGGGAAGCTCAGCCCCAGCATTTT.

This clonotype has just a few counts. The gene calls are TRBV27 and TRBJ2-5; 11 bases map to TRBD1. CDR1 is MNHEY, CDR2 SMNVEV, per germline (reference sequence). The CDR3 has 15 amino acids. The V and J ends lost 5 bases and 6 bases, in that order; junction bases with no gene match: 8. CDR3: CASSPGQGGSKTQYF. The CDR3 DNA sequence: TGTGCCAGCAGTCCGGGACAGGGGGGCTCGAAGACCCAGTACTTC.